A single sample gave rise to the 15 T cell receptor beta chains below, sequenced in a study of shared clonotypes between healthy human individuals. Terminally differentiated effector memory CD45RA+ cells were excluded from the naive CD8 cells, which were CD45RO-negative and positively selected for CCR7. Libraries were prepared by immunoSEQ multiplex PCR; TCRdb keeps only in-frame clonotypes and omits some of them. The sample holds approximately 1.9 million clones, 90% to 95% seen once. Sequenced material: naive CD8+ T cells from PBMCs. The receptors shown here come from a man aged 18 to 30 in good health. Some clones in this sample may be carry-over from other donors' samples.

The CDR3 nucleotides are TGCGCCAGCAGCCGGACGGAGAGCTCCTACAATGAGCAGTTCTTC. This gives the protein CASSRTESSYNEQFF. The chain employs TRBV4-1 and TRBJ2-1; D call uncertain. This CDR3 contains 15 residues. V was trimmed by 4 bases and J by 0 bases, leaving 10 bases between them. Germline V gene data show CDR1 as MGHRA and CDR2 as YSYEKL.

The CDR3 nucleotides are TGTGCCAGCAGTCCGACACTTTCAGCGATCCACATTGAAAAACTGTTTTTT. As protein: CASSPTLSAIHIEKLFF. The chain combines TRBV28 with TRBJ1-4; D not resolved. The CDR3 spans 17 residues. Trimming removed 5 bases at V and 7 bases at J, with 23 bases between. Germline V lookup: CDR1 MDHEN, CDR2 SYDVKM.

There are a few counts of this clone. The chain couples TRBV7-9 to TRBJ1-5; D is possibly TRBD1 (6 bases). Germline CDR1 and CDR2: SEHNR and FQNEAQ (reference sequence). The CDR3 has 14 residues. Deletions cut 4 bases from V and 1 base from J, with 8 bases between. CDR3 in DNA: TGTGCCAGCAGCTGGCAGGGGAGCAATCAGCCCCAGCATTTT. This encodes CASSWQGSNQPQHF.

This chain connects TRBV27 to TRBJ2-7; possible D gene TRBD1, 6 bases. The CDR3 covers 12 residues. The V end was cut by 10 bases, the J end by 1 base, with 11 bases between. Per the germline V gene, CDR1 is MNHEY and CDR2 is SMNVEV (reference sequence). CDR3 residues: CATQGLSYEQYF. The CDR3 DNA sequence: TGTGCCACCCAGGGGCTGTCCTACGAGCAGTACTTC.

This clone has just a few counts. The chain uses TRBV29-1 and TRBJ1-1; D gene unclear. The ends were cut back, 1 base at V and 1 base at J, with 1 base in the middle. This CDR3 is built from 11 residues. From germline, CDR1 is SQVTM and CDR2 ANQGSEA. The CDR3 reads CSVEANTEAFF. The CDR3 coding sequence is TGCAGCGTTGAAGCGAACACTGAAGCTTTCTTT.

The chain links TRBV7-3 to TRBJ2-1, with D possibly matching TRBD2 (6 bases). CDR1 is SGHTA and CDR2 is FQGTGA in the germline V gene. Trimming took off 4 bases at V and 0 bases at J, with 13 bases between the two ends. This CDR3 spans 16 amino acids. CDR3 in amino acids: CASSYIADSSYNEQFF. DNA for the CDR3: TGTGCCAGCAGCTACATAGCGGATAGCTCCTACAATGAGCAGTTCTTC.

The chain recombines TRBV27 with TRBJ2-7; unclear D gene. Germline CDR1 reads MNHEY; CDR2 reads SMNVEV (reference sequence). The V end lost 2 bases, the J end lost 4 bases, and 12 bases lay between the germline ends. The CDR3 has 14 residues. As DNA, the CDR3 is TGTGCCAGCAGTTTAGTGCGCGGTTATTACGAGCAGTACTTC. This sequence encodes CASSLVRGYYEQYF.

This clone was detected once. The chain links TRBV12-5 to TRBJ2-7, with D tentatively TRBD2 (6 bases). V was shortened by 5 bases and J by 3 bases, with 17 bases between the two germline ends. The CDR3 consists of 15 residues. Germline V gene sequence: CDR1 LGHNT, CDR2 FRNRAP. The CDR3 sequence: CASGAGPGLYYEQYF. CDR3 bases: TGTGCTAGTGGTGCAGGCCCGGGACTTTACTACGAGCAGTACTTC.

This rearrangement joins TRBV19 to TRBJ2-1, with D perhaps matching TRBD2 (6 bases). CDR1 and CDR2 from the germline V gene are LNHDA and SQIVND (reference sequence). The CDR3 totals 15 residues. The germline V and J ends were trimmed by 8 bases and 4 bases, with 18 bases remaining between them. DNA of the CDR3: TGTGCCAGTTCAACGGGGGACGGAGGATACAATGAGCAGTTCTTC. This encodes CASSTGDGGYNEQFF.

This chain links TRBV10-3 with TRBJ2-7; maybe TRBD2 (5 bases). Looked up from germline, CDR1 is ENHRY and CDR2 is SYGVKD. The CDR3 totals 15 residues. Trimming took off 3 bases at V and 2 bases at J, with 14 bases between the two ends. CDR3 region: CAISDRLSGAYEQYF. In DNA form, the CDR3 reads TGTGCCATCAGTGATAGGCTCAGCGGCGCCTACGAGCAGTACTTC.

The rearrangement links TRBV5-1 to TRBJ2-3; 8 bases match TRBD2. After removal of 4 bases from V and 4 bases from J, the junction contained 11 bases not matched to a gene. This CDR3 region has 16 residues. From germline, CDR1 is SGHRS and CDR2 YFSETQ. The CDR3 nucleotides are TGCGCCAGCAGCCTGAAAGGCGAGCGGGAGTCAGATACGCAGTATTTT. Its translation is CASSLKGERESDTQYF.

Turning to this clone: Other DNA sequences in this specimen translate into the identical CDR3. The CDR3 loop reads CASSLGPRGEQYF. The CDR3 DNA sequence: TGTGCCAGCAGCTTAGGGCCCCGGGGCGAGCAGTACTTC. This rearrangement joins TRBV7-8 to TRBJ2-7, with D possibly matching TRBD2 (5 bases). The CDR3 runs 13 residues. V lost 1 base and J lost 6, with 10 bases in between. CDR1 is SGHVS, CDR2 FQNEAQ, per germline.

V usage is TRBV7-2 and J usage is TRBJ2-1; a weak D match, TRBD1 (5 bases). CDR3 length: 15 residues. Germline CDR1 SGHTA, CDR2 FQGNSA. V lost 5 bases and J lost 0, with 11 bases in between. CDR3 protein: CASSPRASSYNEQFF. The CDR3 nucleotides are TGTGCCAGCAGCCCCAGGGCTAGCTCCTACAATGAGCAGTTCTTC. Full variable domain (missing parts from reference TRBV7-2 and TRBJ2-1): GAGVSQSPSNKVTEKGKDVELRCDPISGHTALYWYRQSLGQGLEFLIYFQGNSAPDKSGLPSDRFSAERTGGSVSTLTIQRTQQEDSAVYLCASSPRASSYNEQFFGPGTRLTVL.

This chain uses TRBV9 with TRBJ1-3, with D perhaps TRBD1 (6 bases). Germline V gene data show CDR1 as SGDLS and CDR2 as YYNGEE. The CDR3 consists of 16 residues. V shed 2 bases and J shed 0 bases, with 12 bases lying between them. The CDR3 loop reads CASSVTGTHSGNTIYF. The CDR3 region has the DNA TGTGCCAGCAGCGTTACAGGGACCCACTCTGGAAACACCATATATTTT.

The rearrangement links TRBV5-6 to TRBJ2-2, with D possibly matching TRBD2 (6 bases). Germline CDR1 SGHDT, CDR2 YYEEEE. V gave up 4 bases and J gave up 0 bases, with 13 bases separating them. There are 16 residues in the CDR3. For the CDR3, the DNA is TGTGCCAGCAGCCTGGGCGGGGCGTCGAACACCGGGGAGCTGTTTTTT. Amino acid sequence: CASSLGGASNTGELFF.